The sequence of this T cell receptor beta chain was determined in a study of technical replicates of blood from a few donors. This table comes from immunoSEQ multiplex PCR, and its TCRdb copy is limited to in-frame clones, with some not included. The table includes roughly 100,000 clones, more than 85% detected once. V lost 3 bases, J lost 5 bases, and 10 bases stayed unmatched. Looked up from germline, CDR1 is MNHEY and CDR2 is SMNVEV (reference sequence). The CDR3 totals 17 residues. The sequencing input was T cells isolated from PBMCs. The source is a human donor in good health. This rearrangement joins TRBV27 to TRBJ2-3; TRBD2 aligns across 11 bases. The CDR3 DNA follows: TGTGCCAGCAGTTTCCAGCTAGCGGGAGGTTTTGGAGATACGCAGTATTTT. Encoded protein: CASSFQLAGGFGDTQYF.